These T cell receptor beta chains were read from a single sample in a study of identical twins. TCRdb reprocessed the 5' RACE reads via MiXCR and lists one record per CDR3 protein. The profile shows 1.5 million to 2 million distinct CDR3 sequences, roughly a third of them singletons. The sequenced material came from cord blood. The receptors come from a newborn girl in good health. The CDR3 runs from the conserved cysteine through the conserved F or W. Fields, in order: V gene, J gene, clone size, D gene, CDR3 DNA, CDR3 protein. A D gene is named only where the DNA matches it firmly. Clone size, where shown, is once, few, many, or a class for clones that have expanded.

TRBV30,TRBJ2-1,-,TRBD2,TGTGCCTGGAGTCCTAGCGGGGGGGAGCAGTTCTTC,CAWSPSGGEQFF
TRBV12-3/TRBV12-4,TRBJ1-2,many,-,TGTGCCAGCAGTTTAAGGGTGGGCTACACCTTC,CASSLRVGYTF
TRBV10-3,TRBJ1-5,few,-,TGTGCCATCAGTGGGACAAAAAATCAGCCCCAGCATTTT,CAISGTKNQPQHF
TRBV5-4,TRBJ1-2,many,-,TGTGCCAGCAGCTTGGAACGAGGCTATGGCTACACCTTC,CASSLERGYGYTF
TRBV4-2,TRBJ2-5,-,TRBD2,TGTGCCAGCAGCCCCGCGGGACTAGCGGGCGCCCTAAAAGAGACCCAGTACTTC,CASSPAGLAGALKETQYF
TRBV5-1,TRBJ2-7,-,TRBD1,TGCGCCAGCAGCTCGATCGGGACAGGGGGCTACGAGCAGTACTTC,CASSSIGTGGYEQYF
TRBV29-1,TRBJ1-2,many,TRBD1,TGCAGTGGTCGACAGGGCCTTAACTATGGCTACACCTTC,CSGRQGLNYGYTF
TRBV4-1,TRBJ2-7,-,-,TGCGCCAGCAGCCAAGATGGGTATGAGCCAAATGAGCAGTACTTC,CASSQDGYEPNEQYF
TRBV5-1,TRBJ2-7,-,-,TGCGCCAGCAGCACCAAGGTGGGGTCCCACGAGCAGTACTTC,CASSTKVGSHEQYF
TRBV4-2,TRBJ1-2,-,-,TGTGCCAGCAGCCAAGGCCCGATCTATGGCTACACCTTC,CASSQGPIYGYTF
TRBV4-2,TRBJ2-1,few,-,TGTGCCAGCAGCCCTAGAGGGTCCAATGAGCAGTTCTTC,CASSPRGSNEQFF
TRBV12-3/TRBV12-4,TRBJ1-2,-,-,TGTGCCAGCACCATTGGGAGGGGAAAGGATGGCTACACCTTC,CASTIGRGKDGYTF
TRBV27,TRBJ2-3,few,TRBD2,TGTGCCAGCAGTTTCATAGGGGACGGCGGGAGGGGTAGCACAGATACGCAGTATTTT,CASSFIGDGGRGSTDTQYF
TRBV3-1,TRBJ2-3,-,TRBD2,TGTGCCAGCAGCCGGCGTCAGGGACTAGCGGGAGAAGATACGCAGTATTTT,CASSRRQGLAGEDTQYF
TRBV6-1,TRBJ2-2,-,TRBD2,TGTGCCAGCAGTGAACTAGCGGGAGGGCTCGGCACCGGGGAGCTGTTTTTT,CASSELAGGLGTGELFF
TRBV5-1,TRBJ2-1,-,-,TGCGCCAGCAGCACTGTGGCGGGCAACGATGAGCAGTTCTTC,CASSTVAGNDEQFF
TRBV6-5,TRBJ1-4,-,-,TGTGCCAGCAGTCGAACCAGGGGTAATGAAAAACTGTTTTTT,CASSRTRGNEKLFF
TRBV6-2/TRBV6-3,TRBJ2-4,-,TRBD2,TGTGCCAGCAGCGCTATCAGCGGGAGGGCTGAAAACATTCAGTACTTC,CASSAISGRAENIQYF
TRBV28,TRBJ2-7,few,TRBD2,TGTGCCAGCAGTTCCGCCCGGGCGGGAGTTGTCGAGCAGTACTTC,CASSSARAGVVEQYF
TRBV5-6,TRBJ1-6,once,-,TGTGCCAGCAGCTTGGGTGGGCAGTGGGCAGGTCCCCTCCACTTT,CASSLGGQWAGPLHF
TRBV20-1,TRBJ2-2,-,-,TGCAGTGCTATATCCTTAGGGACGGTGAACACCGGGGAGCTGTTTTTT,CSAISLGTVNTGELFF
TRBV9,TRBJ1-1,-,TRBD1,TGTGCCAGCAGCGTAGGTGCCACGGGACAGGGTGGGTCAGCTTTCTTT,CASSVGATGQGGSAFF